These 18 T cell receptor beta chains were sequenced from one sample in a study of Ad26.COV2.S vaccination and SARS-CoV-2 variants. Assay used: immunoSEQ multiplex PCR; TCRdb lists only in-frame clones, some missing. The sample carries 300,000 to 350,000 clones, 85% to 90% recorded once. Stated treatment: some 20 received Ad26.COV2.S at low or high dose, single or two shots; about five received placebo; per-sample allocation not given. Repertoires come from day 63 after the first vaccine or placebo injection. The source was peripheral blood, collected in a trial of Ad26.COV2.S vaccine versus placebo. The receptors come from a person between 18 and 65 years old who received the Ad26.COV2.S COVID-19 vaccine or a placebo.

This sequence joins TRBV13 and TRBJ1-1; 10 nucleotides agree with TRBD1. CDR3 size: 18 residues. Germline-derived CDR1 and CDR2 are PRHDT and FYEKMQ (reference sequence). V lost 6 bases and J lost 0; bases outside the gene matches: 13. CDR3 region: CASSSSWDRGTMNTEAFF. DNA of the CDR3: TGTGCCAGCAGTTCAAGTTGGGACAGGGGCACCATGAACACTGAAGCTTTCTTT. The whole variable domain, remainder taken from reference TRBV13 and TRBJ1-1, is AAGVIQSPRHLIKEKRETATLKCYPIPRHDTVYWYQQGPGQDPQFLISFYEKMQSDKGSIPDRFSAQQFSDYHSELNMSSLELGDSALYFCASSSSWDRGTMNTEAFFGQGTRLTVV.

The rearrangement uses TRBV11-3 and TRBJ1-2; D not certain. The CDR3 contains 12 residues. Germline V CDR1 and CDR2: SGHNT, YENEEA. The V gene lost 11 bases and the J gene lost 7 bases, with 17 bases spanning the gap. This CDR3 is CAVPGLTSGYTF. DNA of the CDR3: TGTGCCGTCCCCGGGTTAACGTCTGGCTACACCTTC.

This chain connects TRBV6-2 or TRBV6-3 to TRBJ2-5; 11 bases map to TRBD1. Germline V gene lookup returns CDR1 MNHEY and CDR2 SVGEGT. CDR3 length equals 16 residues. With 2 bases clipped from V and 2 bases from J, the junction kept 4 bases outside the gene matches. CDR3 sequence: CASSYSGTGGQETQYF. The CDR3, as DNA: TGTGCCAGCAGTTACAGCGGGACAGGGGGGCAAGAGACCCAGTACTTC.

The CDR3, as DNA: TGTGCCACTAAGACCTGGGACTATGGCTACACCTTC. Amino acid sequence: CATKTWDYGYTF. This chain joins TRBV25-1 and TRBJ1-2; D is unclear. CDR3 length: 12 amino acids. Trimming took 10 bases from V and 3 from J, leaving 12 bases between them. The V gene's germline CDR1 is MGHDK and CDR2 SYGVNS.

The genes are TRBV5-1 and TRBJ2-5, with 9 bases fitting TRBD2. The CDR3 covers 15 residues. CDR1 and CDR2 from the germline V gene are SGHRS and YFSETQ. J was trimmed by 8 bases and V by 0 bases; bases with no gene match: 8. CDR3 nucleotide sequence: TGCGCCAGCAGCTTGGCCAGGGTAGCGGGAGATACCCAGTACTTC. It yields the protein CASSLARVAGDTQYF.

The rearrangement uses TRBV3-1 (or the pseudogene TRBV3-2) and TRBJ1-1; no firm D call. The CDR3 extends over 15 amino acids. The germline CDR1 and CDR2 sequences are LGHDT and YNNKEL (reference sequence). V lost 6 bases and J lost 0, with 14 bases in between. This CDR3 is CASRLNPFMNTEAFF. The CDR3 nucleotides are TGTGCCAGCAGATTGAACCCCTTCATGAACACTGAAGCTTTCTTT.

This clone was observed once. The genes are TRBV7-9 and TRBJ1-2, with a weak D call TRBD1 (5 bases). Germline lookup yields CDR1 SEHNR and CDR2 FQNEAQ (reference sequence). The CDR3 contains 15 residues. V was shortened by 8 bases and J by 3 bases, with 19 bases between the two germline ends. The CDR3 region is CASAPQGSSYYGYTF. DNA of the CDR3: TGTGCCAGCGCGCCGCAGGGATCCTCCTACTATGGCTACACCTTC.

This clone occurred once. V is TRBV18 and J is TRBJ1-1; no definite D call. CDR3 length equals 14 residues. V was cut by 4 bases and J by 2 bases, with 11 bases left in between. Germline V gene data show CDR1 as KGHSH and CDR2 as LQKENI. The CDR3 region has the DNA TGTGCCAGCTCACTGGACCAGCTAAACACTGAAGCTTTCTTT. Translating it yields CASSLDQLNTEAFF.

This chain uses TRBV5-4 with TRBJ1-2; D gene unclear. The V end was cut by 4 bases, the J end by 4 bases, with 20 bases between. This CDR3 has 16 residues. Germline CDR1 reads SGHNT; CDR2 reads YYREEE (reference sequence). CDR3 coding DNA: TGTGCCAGCAGCCATTATGCGTCCCCACTAAGCTATGGCTACACCTTC. Its protein product is CASSHYASPLSYGYTF.

The J gene is TRBJ2-1, the V gene TRBV28, with 7 positions matching TRBD2. Trimming at V came to 3 bases and at J to 6 bases, leaving 8 bases not matched to a gene. The CDR3 covers 15 residues. Germline CDR1 MDHEN, CDR2 SYDVKM. As DNA, the CDR3 is TGTGCCAGCAGTTTGAGAGGACGGGGGGTCAATGAGCAGTTCTTC. Protein sequence: CASSLRGRGVNEQFF.

This rearrangement joins TRBV15 to TRBJ1-4; D gene unclear. This CDR3 spans 14 amino acids. V lost 6 bases, J lost 8 bases, and 16 bases lay in between. Per the germline V gene, CDR1 is LNHNV and CDR2 is YYDKDF (reference sequence). The CDR3 nucleotides are TGTGCCACCAGACCCACGCCCGGAAGGGAAAAACTGTTTTTT. Protein: CATRPTPGREKLFF.

The chain is built from TRBV10-2 and TRBJ2-3; 9 nucleotides align to TRBD1. Germline lookup yields CDR1 WSHSY and CDR2 SAAADI. The V and J ends lost 6 bases and 3 bases, in that order; junction bases with no gene match: 10. The CDR3 contains 16 residues. This CDR3 reads CASSLRTGGRTDTQYF. The CDR3 DNA follows: TGCGCCAGCAGCCTAAGAACAGGGGGCAGAACAGATACGCAGTATTTT.

This chain uses TRBV30 with TRBJ1-1; TRBD1 might be the D (5 bases). Germline CDR1 and CDR2: GTSNPN and SVGIG (reference sequence). V lost 5 bases and J lost 5, with 39 bases in between. This CDR3 has 21 residues. The CDR3 DNA follows: TGTGCCTGGGGGGGGGTCCCAAGCTACTACGCGGATTCTGGGTCATCTACTGAAGCTTTCTTT. The encoded protein is CAWGGVPSYYADSGSSTEAFF. Drawing the rest from reference TRBV30 and TRBJ1-1, the complete variable domain is SQTIHQWPATLVQPVGSPLSLECTVEGTSNPNLYWYRQAAGRGLQLLFYSVGIGQISSEVPQNLSASRPQDRQFILSSKKLLLSDSGFYLCAWGGVPSYYADSGSSTEAFFGQGTRLTVV.

The V gene is TRBV19, the J gene TRBJ1-1, with TRBD1 as a possible D gene (5 bases). The CDR3 extends over 14 amino acids. Germline V gives CDR1 LNHDA, CDR2 SQIVND (reference sequence). V lost 3 bases to trimming and J lost 0 bases, with 8 bases between them. CDR3 coding DNA: TGTGCCAGTAGTATCGCCAGGGTGAACACTGAAGCTTTCTTT. This gives the protein CASSIARVNTEAFF.

This chain links TRBV14 with TRBJ1-6; the D is unclear. The germline CDR1 and CDR2 sequences are SGHDN and FVKESK. There are 17 residues in the CDR3. V dropped 3 bases and J dropped 10 bases, with 22 bases sitting between them. CDR3 bases: TGTGCCAGCAGCCAGAGTAGGGATCAAATTTTAGGATCACCCCTCCACTTT. Translated, it gives CASSQSRDQILGSPLHF.

The sample holds one count of this clone. The chain employs TRBV5-1 and TRBJ2-2, with 7 bases lining up with TRBD1. Unmatched junction bases numbered 10, after V lost 4 bases and J lost 4 bases. This CDR3 comprises 16 residues. Germline assignment: CDR1 SGHRS and CDR2 YFSETQ. The CDR3 nucleotides read TGCGCCAGCAGCACCGAAGAGGACAGGTTCACCGGGGAGCTGTTTTTT. Amino acid sequence: CASSTEEDRFTGELFF.

The chain links TRBV27 to TRBJ1-5; D is ambiguous. V lost 5 bases, J lost 1 base, and 9 bases lay in between. This CDR3 is 14 amino acids long. The germline CDR1 and CDR2 sequences are MNHEY and SMNVEV (reference sequence). The CDR3 reads CASSNTDSNQPQHF. Written as DNA, the CDR3 is TGTGCCAGCAGTAATACGGACAGCAATCAGCCCCAGCATTTT.

The chain has TRBV28 and TRBJ2-7, with TRBD1 matching 10 bases. There are 14 residues in the CDR3. Losses at the gene ends were 4 bases for V and 12 bases for J; bases not matched to a gene: 12. CDR1 MDHEN and CDR2 SYDVKM come from the germline V gene. The chain's CDR3 is CASSSPGTGERLYF. The CDR3 coding sequence is TGTGCCAGCAGTTCCCCAGGGACAGGGGAACGCTTGTACTTC.